One and the same sample provided the 29 T cell receptor beta chains below, sequenced in a study of blood T cells in healthy people across ages. Through a sample-barcoded 5' primer and a J-beta primer mix, a second PCR was run for 7 to 11 cycles. TCRdb reprocessed the 5' RACE reads via MiXCR and lists one record per CDR3 protein. The sample records 650,000 to 900,000 distinct CDR3 sequences, roughly 60% being singletons. Sequencing was done on a sample of blood. These receptors all stem from a man younger than 40 in good health.

This clonotype was detected a few times. The CDR3 protein is CASSSASGSYNEQFF. The DNA of the CDR3 is TGCGCCAGCAGCTCGGCTAGCGGCTCCTACAATGAGCAGTTCTTC. This chain connects TRBV5-1 to TRBJ2-1, with TRBD2 matching over 7 bases. CDR3 length: 15 amino acids. Losses at the gene ends were 3 bases for V and 0 bases for J; bases not matched to a gene: 3. CDR1 is SGHRS, CDR2 YFSETQ, per germline.

J is TRBJ2-3 and V is TRBV7-2; TRBD2 aligns across 10 bases. This CDR3 region has 15 residues. CDR1 is SGHTA and CDR2 is FQGNSA in the germline V gene. With V trimmed by 2 bases and J by 4 bases, 3 bases remained unmatched. The CDR3 here is CASSLSGGGSDTQYF. In DNA, the CDR3 is TGTGCCAGCAGCTTAAGCGGGGGGGGATCAGATACGCAGTATTTT.

V gene TRBV15 combines with J gene TRBJ2-5; D call uncertain. The germline V and J ends were trimmed by 2 bases and 5 bases, with 9 bases remaining between them. The germline V gene encodes CDR1 LNHNV and CDR2 YYDKDF (reference sequence). The CDR3 totals 13 residues. The CDR3: CATSRLGKETQYF. CDR3 in DNA: TGTGCCACCAGCAGACTAGGGAAGGAGACCCAGTACTTC.

The rearrangement joins TRBV7-2 to TRBJ1-2; TRBD1 agrees at 7 bases. CDR3 size: 16 residues. Germline values: CDR1 SGHTA, CDR2 FQGNSA. Trimming removed 3 bases from V and 4 bases from J; junction bases left unmatched: 11. This chain's CDR3 is CASSFYRDSGLYGYTF. For the CDR3, the DNA is TGTGCCAGCAGCTTCTACCGGGACAGCGGTCTCTATGGCTACACCTTC. The full variable domain, with the rest looked up from reference TRBV7-2 and TRBJ1-2, is GAGVSQSPSNKVTEKGKDVELRCDPISGHTALYWYRQSLGQGLEFLIYFQGNSAPDKSGLPSDRFSAERTGGSVSTLTIQRTQQEDSAVYLCASSFYRDSGLYGYTFGSGTRLTVV.

The chain joins TRBV7-9 to TRBJ2-7; maybe TRBD1 (5 bases). CDR1 and CDR2 (germline): SEHNR, FQNEAQ (reference sequence). V shed 5 bases and J shed 5 bases, with 16 bases lying between them. The CDR3 has 14 amino acids. The CDR3: CASSQIGVSNEQYF. The CDR3, as DNA: TGTGCCAGCAGCCAGATAGGGGTCTCGAACGAGCAGTACTTC.

This sequence joins TRBV21-1 and TRBJ1-2. TRBV21-1 represents a pseudogene. This CDR3 is 13 amino acids long. CDR3 in DNA: TGTGCCAGGATATTTTTAGCTAACTATGGCTACACCTTC. It yields the protein CARIFLANYGYTF.

The rearrangement links TRBV2 to TRBJ2-5; 9 bases match TRBD1. Trimming cost V 5 bases and J 3 bases; bases outside gene matches: 4. Germline V gene sequence: CDR1 SNHLY, CDR2 FYNNEI. CDR3 size: 14 residues. DNA of the CDR3: TGTGCCAGCAGTAAGGACAGGGGCGAAGAGACCCAGTACTTC. As protein: CASSKDRGEETQYF.

This clonotype was counted a few times. The genes are TRBV27 and TRBJ2-5; TRBD1 might be the D (6 bases). This CDR3 region has 13 residues. V was trimmed by 8 bases and J by 4 bases, leaving 14 bases between them. CDR1 and CDR2 from the germline V gene are MNHEY and SMNVEV (reference sequence). CDR3 amino acids: CASGSQGRETQYF. CDR3 nucleotides: TGTGCCAGCGGTTCACAGGGTCGAGAGACCCAGTACTTC.

The genes are TRBV4-2 and TRBJ1-5; tentative D call: TRBD1 (6 bases). V shed 0 bases and J shed 9 bases, with 18 bases lying between them. Germline CDR1 reads LGHNA; CDR2 reads YNFKEQ. The CDR3 consists of 16 residues. CDR3 DNA: TGTGCCAGCAGCCAAGAGAGAGGCGGTGGAGGGGGGCCCCAGCATTTT. Translation gives CASSQERGGGGGPQHF.

Details on this clonotype: This may be a read error, as it is one base from a much larger clone. J is TRBJ2-7 and V is TRBV20-1, with 13 nucleotides matching TRBD2. The CDR3 is made up of 14 amino acids. V was pared by 2 bases and J by 7 bases, with 5 bases of the junction left unmatched. Germline values: CDR1 DFQATT, CDR2 SNEGSKA (reference sequence). This chain's CDR3 is CSARRRGLAGEQYF. CDR3 bases: TGCAGTGCTAGACGTAGGGGACTAGCGGGAGAGCAGTACTTC.

The CDR3 region is CASSLRSEGRSTRSGANVLTF. Written as DNA, the CDR3 is TGTGCCAGCAGCTTAAGGTCAGAGGGACGGTCAACCCGCTCTGGGGCCAACGTCCTGACTTTC. V usage is TRBV7-3 and J usage is TRBJ2-6; D tentatively reads TRBD1 or TRBD2 (5 bases each). CDR1 and CDR2 (germline): SGHTA, FQGTGA. V was shortened by 1 base and J by 0 bases, with 22 bases between the two germline ends. The CDR3 extends over 21 amino acids.

The genes are TRBV20-1 and TRBJ2-1; 8 bases map to TRBD1. From germline, CDR1 is DFQATT and CDR2 SNEGSKA (reference sequence). V lost 8 bases, J lost 4 bases, and 13 bases stayed unmatched. The CDR3 sequence is 15 residues long. CDR3 bases: TGCAGTTCGCCGGCCCGGACAGGGAATTACAATGAGCAGTTCTTC. This encodes CSSPARTGNYNEQFF.

This clonotype was recorded a few times. This chain connects TRBV20-1 to TRBJ2-1, with D perhaps given as TRBD1 or TRBD2 (5 bases each). CDR1 is DFQATT and CDR2 is SNEGSKA in the germline V gene (reference sequence). Trimming took off 5 bases at V and 8 bases at J, with 16 bases between the two ends. The CDR3 is 13 residues long. The CDR3 sequence is CSAEGQERYEQFF. As DNA, the CDR3 is TGCAGTGCTGAGGGGCAGGAACGATATGAGCAGTTCTTC.

In nucleotides, the CDR3 is TGTGCCAGCAGCCCCGTTGTGGGGTCCTACAATGAGCAGTTCTTC. It codes for CASSPVVGSYNEQFF. The V call is TRBV21-1, the J call TRBJ2-1. TRBV21-1 corresponds to a pseudogene. The length of the CDR3 is 15 residues.

The DNA of the CDR3 is TGTGCCAGCAGTGAAGCGGGGAAGGGATTTGGCTACACCTTC. Amino acids: CASSEAGKGFGYTF. V and J are TRBV2 and TRBJ1-2, with unresolved D. V gave up 0 bases and J gave up 7 bases, with 12 bases separating them. CDR3 length: 14 amino acids. The V gene's germline CDR1 is SNHLY and CDR2 FYNNEI.

This chain links TRBV7-3 with TRBJ2-1, with D perhaps assigned TRBD1 or TRBD2 (5 bases each). Trimming removed 2 bases at V and 8 bases at J, with 13 bases between. CDR1 and CDR2 (germline): SGHTA, FQGTGA. This CDR3 is 14 amino acids long. The chain's CDR3 is CASSLGGVPHEQFF. The CDR3 bases are TGTGCCAGCAGCTTAGGGGGAGTCCCACATGAGCAGTTCTTC.

Comment on this clonotype: At one end the junction does not follow the germline gene, possibly because of a read error. This sequence joins TRBV12-3 or TRBV12-4 and TRBJ1-2, with a possible D match to TRBD1 (5 bases). The CDR3 sequence is 14 residues long. CDR3 amino acids: CASSSSGRNYGYTF. CDR3 coding DNA: TGTGCTAGCAGTTCCTCGGGACGAAACTATGGCTACACCTTC.

The rearrangement joins TRBV14 to TRBJ2-1; D is perhaps TRBD1 (6 bases). The CDR3 spans 14 residues. The V end was cut by 5 bases, the J end by 4 bases, with 12 bases between. Germline V gives CDR1 SGHDN, CDR2 FVKESK. CDR3 sequence: CASSNDRSYNEQFF. The CDR3 DNA reads as TGTGCCAGCAGCAATGACAGGTCTTACAATGAGCAGTTCTTC.

J is TRBJ1-6 and V is TRBV7-3, with TRBD1 identical over 7 bases. The J segment lost 2 bases and the V segment lost 5 bases, leaving 6 bases of the junction unmatched. Germline V lookup: CDR1 SGHTA, CDR2 FQGTGA. The CDR3 spans 16 residues. The CDR3 DNA follows: TGTGCCAGCAGCCAATCTGGACAGGCCTATAATTCACCCCTCCACTTT. Translation: CASSQSGQAYNSPLHF. Together with reference TRBV7-3 and TRBJ1-6, the CDR3 gives the full variable domain: GAGVSQTPSNKVTEKGKYVELRCDPISGHTALYWYRQSLGQGPEFLIYFQGTGAADDSGLPNDRFFAVRPEGSVSTLKIQRTERGDSAVYLCASSQSGQAYNSPLHFGNGTRLTVT.

The chain uses TRBV6-1 and TRBJ2-2, with 14 bases identical to TRBD2. V was clipped by 6 bases and J by 2 bases; unmatched bases: 5. Germline-derived CDR1 and CDR2 are MNHNS and SASEGT. The CDR3 has 17 amino acids. CDR3 loop: CASRGTSGGPNTGELFF. In nucleotides, the CDR3 is TGTGCCAGCAGGGGGACTAGCGGGGGACCAAACACCGGGGAGCTGTTTTTT.

The chain recombines TRBV6-2 or TRBV6-3 with TRBJ2-3, with unresolved D. The CDR3 consists of 14 residues. In germline, CDR1 is MNHEY, CDR2 SVGEGT. Trimming removed 10 bases from V and 1 base from J, with 15 bases in between. CDR3 bases: TGTGCCACCTGGCCAACCTTCGGCACAGATACGCAGTATTTT. The encoded protein is CATWPTFGTDTQYF.

V and J are TRBV2 and TRBJ1-1, with a tentative D call TRBD1 (6 bases). The V end was cut by 9 bases, the J end by 3 bases, with 20 bases between. The CDR3 has 15 residues. Germline CDR1 is SNHLY and CDR2 is FYNNEI. The CDR3 reads CASKTGWGLDTEAFF. CDR3 DNA: TGTGCCAGTAAGACAGGCTGGGGATTGGACACTGAAGCTTTCTTT.

The CDR3, as DNA: TGCGCCAGCAGCCAAGAAGCCTCGCAAAACGGGGAGCTGTTTTTT. Protein product: CASSQEASQNGELFF. The chain couples TRBV4-3 to TRBJ2-2; D is undetermined. The germline V gene encodes CDR1 LGHNA and CDR2 YSLEER. This CDR3 has 15 residues. The V gene lost 0 bases and the J gene lost 7 bases, with 12 bases spanning the gap.

This chain uses TRBV28 with TRBJ2-7; D is perhaps TRBD1 or TRBD2 (5 bases each). The CDR3 loop spans 14 amino acids. V shed 6 bases and J shed 4 bases, with 16 bases lying between them. CDR1 is MDHEN, CDR2 SYDVKM, per germline. The CDR3 DNA reads TGTGCCAGCAGCCTGGGGACGGCCAAATACGAGCAGTACTTC. Residues: CASSLGTAKYEQYF.

The chain has TRBV3-1 and TRBJ1-2; 7 bases fit TRBD1. The CDR3 runs to 17 residues. The V segment lost 2 bases and the J segment 2 bases; nucleotides outside the gene matches: 11. Looked up from germline, CDR1 is LGHDT and CDR2 is YNNKEL (reference sequence). CDR3: CASSQKVGGQANYGYTF. The CDR3, as DNA: TGTGCCAGCAGCCAAAAAGTGGGAGGACAGGCGAACTATGGCTACACCTTC.

This clonotype was picked up a small number of times. The V call is TRBV6-1, the J call TRBJ2-6; D is unresolved. V lost 7 bases and J lost 4, with 17 bases in between. The CDR3 covers 16 residues. CDR1 and CDR2 from the germline V gene are MNHNS and SASEGT. CDR3 loop: CASIFLLGSGANVLTF. In DNA form, the CDR3 reads TGTGCCAGCATTTTCCTCTTGGGGTCAGGGGCCAACGTCCTGACTTTC.

CDR3 nucleotides: TGTGCCGCCGGGGGGCCGAGCTCCTACGAGCAGTACTTC. It codes for CAAGGPSSYEQYF. This chain joins TRBV6-1 and TRBJ2-7, with TRBD2 as a possible D gene (7 bases). V was shortened by 11 bases and J by 0 bases, with 14 bases between the two germline ends. Germline CDR1 MNHNS, CDR2 SASEGT. This CDR3 contains 13 residues.

This clonotype appeared a single time. The V and J genes are TRBV2 and TRBJ2-1, with D tentatively TRBD1 (5 bases). Trimming pared 6 bases from V and 10 bases from J, leaving 13 bases between. Per germline, CDR1 SNHLY and CDR2 FYNNEI. This CDR3 is built from 12 residues. As DNA, the CDR3 is TGTGCCAGCAGAATTGGCTGGGGCGAGCAGTTCTTC. Its translation is CASRIGWGEQFF.

This chain links TRBV27 with TRBJ1-1; no firm D call. The CDR3 loop spans 14 amino acids. Looked up from germline, CDR1 is MNHEY and CDR2 is SMNVEV (reference sequence). Trimming stripped 6 bases from V and 3 bases from J, with 14 bases between. CDR3 sequence reads: CASRVGATYTEAFF. CDR3 nucleotides: TGTGCCAGCAGGGTGGGCGCAACTTACACTGAAGCTTTCTTT.